What follows are 27 T cell receptor beta chains derived from one specimen sequenced in a study of OX40 agonist ivuxolimab in advanced cancers. Profiling relied on immunoSEQ multiplex PCR, and the TCRdb table lists in-frame clones only, not all of them. The sample lists 100,000 to 110,000 clones; 80% to 95% were seen once. The sample in question was CD4+ or CD8+ T cells sorted from blood, obtained in a trial of the OX40 agonist ivuxolimab. The receptors stem from an adult with an advanced solid tumor such as melanoma, head and neck, liver or kidney cancer.

This chain uses TRBV2 with TRBJ2-6, with 7 bases aligning to TRBD1. This CDR3 contains 16 residues. The V segment lost 4 bases and the J segment 2 bases; nucleotides outside the gene matches: 5. CDR1 is SNHLY, CDR2 FYNNEI, per germline. The CDR3 is CASSVVRGPGANVLTF. The DNA for the CDR3 is TGTGCCAGCAGTGTAGTGAGGGGGCCTGGGGCCAACGTCCTGACTTTC.

The rearrangement links TRBV2 to TRBJ2-7; 7 positions agree with TRBD2. Germline CDR1 SNHLY, CDR2 FYNNEI. The J segment lost 0 bases and the V segment lost 11 bases, leaving 4 bases of the junction unmatched. The CDR3 runs 12 residues. This CDR3 reads CADRDYSYEQYF. The CDR3 DNA sequence: TGTGCCGACCGGGACTACTCCTACGAGCAGTACTTC.

V and J are TRBV6-5 and TRBJ2-5; 10 bases line up with TRBD1. TRBJ2-7 matches the DNA end more closely, so the J call is doubtful. The CDR3 sequence is 14 residues long. Germline V gene lookup returns CDR1 MNHEY and CDR2 SVGAGI. Here the CDR3 reads CASSSRDRGREQYF. CDR3 DNA: TGTGCCAGCAGTTCGCGGGACAGGGGACGCGAGCAGTACTTC.

The rearrangement uses TRBV27 and TRBJ1-5; D is unresolved. The CDR3 runs 14 residues. Germline V CDR1 and CDR2: MNHEY, SMNVEV (reference sequence). Trimming removed 0 bases at V and 0 bases at J, with 3 bases between. The CDR3 bases are TGTGCCAGCAGTTTATCGAATAGCAATCAGCCCCAGCATTTT. This gives the protein CASSLSNSNQPQHF.

This rearrangement joins TRBV5-1 to TRBJ2-1; 10 bases map to TRBD2. After removal of 0 bases from V and 7 bases from J, the junction contained 4 bases not matched to a gene. This CDR3 is built from 15 residues. Germline CDR1 SGHRS, CDR2 YFSETQ. CDR3 sequence (DNA): TGCGCCAGCAGCTTGGGAGCGGGAGGGGGAAATGAGCAGTTCTTC. Its protein is CASSLGAGGGNEQFF.

The V gene is TRBV9, the J gene TRBJ2-6; tentative D call: TRBD1 (5 bases). Germline V gene sequence: CDR1 SGDLS, CDR2 YYNGEE. The CDR3 covers 15 residues. Trimming took 4 bases from V and 2 from J, leaving 10 bases between them. CDR3: CASSPPGTGANVLTF. Written as DNA, the CDR3 is TGTGCCAGCAGCCCGCCAGGGACTGGGGCCAACGTCCTGACTTTC.

This chain uses TRBV2 with TRBJ1-5; D unresolved. Germline CDR1 reads SNHLY; CDR2 reads FYNNEI. V lost 6 bases, J lost 2 bases, and 11 bases lay in between. The CDR3 runs to 14 residues. The CDR3 reads CASSASSGNQPQHF. The CDR3 DNA is TGTGCCAGCAGCGCTTCATCCGGCAATCAGCCCCAGCATTTT.

The chain has TRBV28 and TRBJ2-5; D perhaps matches TRBD2 (6 bases). The CDR3 totals 15 residues. Trimming pared 3 bases from V and 2 bases from J, leaving 13 bases between. Germline V gene data show CDR1 as MDHEN and CDR2 as SYDVKM. The chain's CDR3 is CASSFRSGRQETQYF. The DNA for the CDR3 is TGTGCCAGCAGTTTTAGGAGCGGGCGTCAAGAGACCCAGTACTTC.

Only one count was recorded for this clone. The chain joins TRBV15 to TRBJ2-5; possibly TRBD1 for D (6 bases). The CDR3 has 17 amino acids. Germline lookup yields CDR1 LNHNV and CDR2 YYDKDF (reference sequence). V was cut by 1 base and J by 2 bases, with 17 bases left in between. The CDR3 coding sequence is TGTGCCACCAGCAGAGGGCGCGCGACAGGACAACAAGAGACCCAGTACTTC. It yields the protein CATSRGRATGQQETQYF.

The chain employs TRBV7-2 and TRBJ1-1, with D perhaps TRBD1 (6 bases). Germline V gene sequence: CDR1 SGHTA, CDR2 FQGNSA. Trimming stripped 5 bases from V and 9 bases from J, with 16 bases between. The CDR3 is 13 amino acids. The CDR3 sequence: CASSLSGVGKAFF. CDR3 DNA: TGTGCCAGCAGCCTGTCAGGGGTTGGGAAAGCTTTCTTT.

CDR3 in amino acids: CASRTGNTDTQYF. The DNA of the CDR3 is TGTGCCAGCAGGACAGGGAACACAGATACGCAGTATTTT. V and J are TRBV2 and TRBJ2-3, with 7 positions matching TRBD1. Trimming cost V 6 bases and J 2 bases; bases outside gene matches: 2. CDR1 SNHLY and CDR2 FYNNEI come from the germline V gene. This CDR3 is 13 amino acids long.

The chain employs TRBV7-3 and TRBJ2-3, with TRBD2 matching over 7 bases. CDR3 length: 15 amino acids. CDR1 and CDR2 from the germline V gene are SGHTA and FQGTGA. Losses at the gene ends were 6 bases for V and 6 bases for J; bases not matched to a gene: 12. CDR3 sequence: CASSPGVAGVDTQYF. DNA of the CDR3: TGTGCCAGCAGTCCTGGAGTGGCGGGAGTGGATACGCAGTATTTT.

This clone was seen just once. DNA for the CDR3: TGCGCCAGTATAGGGAGCGACACCGGGGAGCTGTTTTTT. Translating it yields CASIGSDTGELFF. The chain carries TRBV10-2 and TRBJ2-2; D might be TRBD2 (5 bases). Germline CDR1 WSHSY, CDR2 SAAADI. Trimming cost V 9 bases and J 3 bases, with 11 bases left between them. The CDR3 runs 13 residues.

The chain has TRBV5-1 and TRBJ1-4; no definite D call. V gave up 0 bases and J gave up 4 bases, with 7 bases separating them. The CDR3 is 14 residues long. From germline, CDR1 is SGHRS and CDR2 YFSETQ. Here the CDR3 DNA reads TGCGCCAGCAGCTTGGACGGTTTTAATGAAAAACTGTTTTTT. Its translation is CASSLDGFNEKLFF.

The V call is TRBV5-4, the J call TRBJ1-2; the match to TRBD1 covers 8 bases. V trimming: 3 bases; J trimming: 7 bases; junction bases outside the gene matches: 5. From germline, CDR1 is SGHNT and CDR2 YYREEE (reference sequence). CDR3 size: 13 residues. CDR3 residues: CASSSAGGLGYTF. In DNA form, the CDR3 reads TGTGCCAGCAGCTCCGCAGGGGGCCTTGGCTACACCTTC.

The chain carries TRBV5-4 and TRBJ2-5; D is undetermined. Germline CDR1 and CDR2: SGHNT and YYREEE (reference sequence). Deletions cut 1 base from V and 3 bases from J, with 4 bases between. This CDR3 is built from 12 residues. In DNA, the CDR3 is TGTGCCAGCAGCTTGCGAGAAGAGACCCAGTACTTC. Protein sequence: CASSLREETQYF.

The chain employs TRBV2 and TRBJ1-5, with D possibly TRBD1 on 5 matching bases. CDR3 length: 14 residues. V dropped 8 bases and J dropped 3 bases, with 14 bases sitting between them. Germline CDR1 reads SNHLY; CDR2 reads FYNNEI. The DNA for the CDR3 is TGTGCCAGCCAAAATGACAGAAACAATCAGCCCCAGCATTTT. This sequence encodes CASQNDRNNQPQHF.

V and J are TRBV9 and TRBJ2-5; 9 bases match TRBD2. Germline-derived CDR1 and CDR2 are SGDLS and YYNGEE. Germline trimming cut 0 bases from V and 6 bases from J; bases unmatched to any gene: 9. The length of the CDR3 is 16 residues. The CDR3 bases are TGTGCCAGCAGCGTAGGTTTTAGCGGGAGTGGAAAGACCCAGTACTTC. Residues: CASSVGFSGSGKTQYF. The full variable domain, with the rest looked up from reference TRBV9 and TRBJ2-5, is DSGVTQTPKHLITATGQRVTLRCSPRSGDLSVYWYQQSLDQGLQFLIQYYNGEERAKGNILERFSAQQFPDLHSELNLSSLELGDSALYFCASSVGFSGSGKTQYFGPGTRLLVL.

The chain carries TRBV4-1 and TRBJ1-2; D is ambiguous. This CDR3 comprises 16 residues. In germline, CDR1 is MGHRA, CDR2 YSYEKL. V dropped 1 base and J dropped 0 bases, with 12 bases sitting between them. The CDR3 protein is CASSQVIAGTNYGYTF. CDR3 nucleotide sequence: TGCGCCAGCAGCCAAGTTATTGCAGGTACTAACTATGGCTACACCTTC.

This chain uses TRBV28 with TRBJ1-1; 10 bases agree with TRBD1. Looked up from germline, CDR1 is MDHEN and CDR2 is SYDVKM. This CDR3 region has 15 residues. V shed 4 bases, J shed 8 bases, and the junction held 10 bases outside the gene matches. The CDR3 is CASSSPGTGAHEAFF. CDR3 sequence (DNA): TGTGCCAGCAGTTCGCCCGGGACAGGGGCTCACGAAGCTTTCTTT.

The CDR3 DNA reads TGCAGTGCACCCTATAGAGGCGAGCAGTTCTTC. This codes for CSAPYRGEQFF. The chain employs TRBV20-1 and TRBJ2-1; no clear D. This CDR3 comprises 11 residues. Germline-derived CDR1 and CDR2 are DFQATT and SNEGSKA (reference sequence). Deletions cut 6 bases from V and 10 bases from J, with 13 bases between.

This rearrangement joins TRBV28 to TRBJ2-2; TRBD2 aligns across 7 bases. The V and J ends lost 1 base and 0 bases, in that order; junction bases with no gene match: 2. Germline CDR1 reads MDHEN; CDR2 reads SYDVKM. This CDR3 has 16 amino acids. The CDR3 loop reads CASSLLGTTNTGELFF. In DNA, the CDR3 is TGTGCCAGCAGTTTATTAGGGACTACGAACACCGGGGAGCTGTTTTTT.

V gene TRBV5-5 combines with J gene TRBJ2-7; possible D gene TRBD2, 6 bases. V dropped 4 bases and J dropped 0 bases, with 8 bases sitting between them. The CDR3 covers 13 residues. Germline V CDR1 and CDR2: SGHKS, YYEKEE (reference sequence). The chain's CDR3 is CASSPGVSYEQYF. CDR3 DNA: TGTGCCAGCAGCCCGGGAGTCTCCTACGAGCAGTACTTC.

V and J are TRBV7-2 and TRBJ2-1; D is undetermined. Germline assignment: CDR1 SGHTA and CDR2 FQGNSA. CDR3 length: 14 amino acids. V was shortened by 1 base and J by 4 bases, with 8 bases between the two germline ends. In DNA form, the CDR3 reads TGTGCCAGCAGCTTAGGGGCGGTTTACAATGAGCAGTTCTTC. This gives the protein CASSLGAVYNEQFF.

The genes are TRBV9 and TRBJ2-7, with a weak D call TRBD2 (7 bases). Trimming stripped 0 bases from V and 6 bases from J, with 13 bases between. The CDR3 loop spans 14 amino acids. The germline gives CDR1 SGDLS, CDR2 YYNGEE. The CDR3 region has the DNA TGTGCCAGCAGCGTAGCCCCAAGGGGGGGCGAGCAGTACTTC. Its protein product is CASSVAPRGGEQYF. The full variable domain, rest sourced from reference TRBV9 and TRBJ2-7, is DSGVTQTPKHLITATGQRVTLRCSPRSGDLSVYWYQQSLDQGLQFLIQYYNGEERAKGNILERFSAQQFPDLHSELNLSSLELGDSALYFCASSVAPRGGEQYFGPGTRLTVT.

V is TRBV9 and J is TRBJ1-1; D possibly corresponds to TRBD1 (5 bases). Germline CDR1 SGDLS, CDR2 YYNGEE. The CDR3 covers 15 residues. Trimming stripped 4 bases from V and 3 bases from J, with 16 bases between. The CDR3 reads CASSPRASGDTEAFF. CDR3 nucleotides: TGTGCCAGCAGCCCCCGAGCATCGGGGGACACTGAAGCTTTCTTT.

J is TRBJ2-2 and V is TRBV25-1, with 10 positions matching TRBD2. CDR3 length: 15 amino acids. CDR1 is MGHDK, CDR2 SYGVNS, per germline. Trimming removed 7 bases from V and 3 bases from J; junction bases left unmatched: 5. The CDR3 region has the DNA TGTGCCAGCACATCTAGCGGGAGTTACACCGGGGAGCTGTTTTTT. Translated, it gives CASTSSGSYTGELFF.